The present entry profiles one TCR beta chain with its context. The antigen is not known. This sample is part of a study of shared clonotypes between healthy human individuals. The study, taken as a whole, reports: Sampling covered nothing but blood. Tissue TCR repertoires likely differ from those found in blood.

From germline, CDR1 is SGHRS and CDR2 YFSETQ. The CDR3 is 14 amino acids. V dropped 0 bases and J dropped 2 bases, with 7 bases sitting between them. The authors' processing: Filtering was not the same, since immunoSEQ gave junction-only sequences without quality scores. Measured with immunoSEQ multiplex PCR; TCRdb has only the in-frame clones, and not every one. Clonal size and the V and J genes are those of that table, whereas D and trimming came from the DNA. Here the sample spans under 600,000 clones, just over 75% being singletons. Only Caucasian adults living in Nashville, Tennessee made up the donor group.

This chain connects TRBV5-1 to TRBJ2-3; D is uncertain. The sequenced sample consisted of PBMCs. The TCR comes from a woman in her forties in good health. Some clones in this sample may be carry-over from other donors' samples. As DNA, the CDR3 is TGCGCCAGCAGCTTGGATCCGGCCACAGATACGCAGTATTTT. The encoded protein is CASSLDPATDTQYF.